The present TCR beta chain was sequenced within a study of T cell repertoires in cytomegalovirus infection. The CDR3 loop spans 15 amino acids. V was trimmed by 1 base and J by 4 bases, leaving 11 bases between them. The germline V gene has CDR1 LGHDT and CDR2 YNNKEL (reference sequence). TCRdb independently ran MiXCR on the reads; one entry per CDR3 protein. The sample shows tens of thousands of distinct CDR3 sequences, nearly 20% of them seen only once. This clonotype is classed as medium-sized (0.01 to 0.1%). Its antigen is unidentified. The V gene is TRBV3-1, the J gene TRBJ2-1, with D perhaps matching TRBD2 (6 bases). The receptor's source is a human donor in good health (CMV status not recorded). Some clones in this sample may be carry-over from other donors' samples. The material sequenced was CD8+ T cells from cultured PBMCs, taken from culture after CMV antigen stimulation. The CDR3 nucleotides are TGTGCCAGCAGCCAAGTCGGGGAGGCTTACAATGAGCAGTTCTTC. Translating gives CASSQVGEAYNEQFF.